This T cell receptor beta chain was sequenced during a study of coeliac disease. The protocol was immunoSEQ multiplex PCR, while the TCRdb copy is restricted to in-frame clones and leaves out a portion. The table includes 2,500 or so clones, about 73% detected once. Of note for this clone: Its antigen is undetermined.

Trimming took 2 bases from V and 4 from J; bases not matched to a gene: 7. The CDR3 runs to 15 residues. Germline assignment: CDR1 SGHNT and CDR2 YYREEE (reference sequence). Findings and limits, study-wide: Largely private TRB repertoires meant most sequences were sample-unique. The authors judged this method unsuitable for unbiased gliadin-specific T cell detection. Of coeliac lamina propria samples, about 45% of the 18 held published gliadin-specific TRB sequences, versus 1 of 6 controls.

This TCR came from a human donor without celiac disease. The chain combines TRBV5-4 with TRBJ2-7; 9 bases align to TRBD2. The sample was lymphocytes from the gut lamina propria. CDR3 sequence reads: CASSLGGGRAYEQYF. The CDR3 DNA follows: TGTGCCAGCAGCTTAGGTGGCGGGAGGGCGTACGAGCAGTACTTC.